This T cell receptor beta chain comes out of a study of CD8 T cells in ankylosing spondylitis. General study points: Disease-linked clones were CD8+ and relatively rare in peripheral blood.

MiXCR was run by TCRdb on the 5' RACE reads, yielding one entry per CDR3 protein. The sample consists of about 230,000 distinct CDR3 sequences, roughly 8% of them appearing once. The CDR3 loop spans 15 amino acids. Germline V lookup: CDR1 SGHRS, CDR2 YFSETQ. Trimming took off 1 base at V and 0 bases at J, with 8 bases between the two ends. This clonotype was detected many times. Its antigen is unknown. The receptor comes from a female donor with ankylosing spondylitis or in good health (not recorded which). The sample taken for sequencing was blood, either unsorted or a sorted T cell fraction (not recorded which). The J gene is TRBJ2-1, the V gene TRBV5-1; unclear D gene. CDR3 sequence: CASSLRQSSYNEQFF. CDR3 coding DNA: TGCGCCAGCAGCTTGAGGCAGAGCTCCTACAATGAGCAGTTCTTC.